This TCR beta chain was identified during a study of blood T cell repertoires in COVID-19. About the research overall: The origin of the acute and convalescent COVID-19 samples was the United States, Italy and Spain.

Original methodology: Nucleated cell counts were estimated from reference gene primer amplification. Here immunoSEQ multiplex PCR was the method, and the copy in TCRdb shows in-frame clones only, minus some. That table is the source of V, J and clone size, and D and trimming were worked out from the DNA. The sample contains 70,000 to 90,000 clones, about four fifths of which appear only once. The CDR3 length is 14 residues. Trimming shortened V by 2 bases and J by 6 bases, and 10 bases separated the two germline ends. CDR1 MNHEY and CDR2 SVGEGT come from the germline V gene. The rearrangement links TRBV6-2 or TRBV6-3 to TRBJ2-2, with unresolved D. The sample taken for sequencing was peripheral blood. The receptor was isolated from a human donor in a cohort sampled during active COVID-19. The CDR3 loop is CASSYNFRAGELFF. The CDR3 DNA is TGTGCCAGCAGTTACAATTTCCGGGCCGGGGAGCTGTTTTTT.